Following are 8 T cell receptor beta chains from one sample sequenced in a study of T cells in Graves' hyperthyroidism and ophthalmopathy. Amplified regions were TCR beta CDR3 sequences from RNA transcripts. First-round RT-PCR targeting the TCR CDR3 was performed with the HTBI primer set. TCRdb called the multiplex PCR reads again in MiXCR, with one record for every CDR3 protein. The data hold a few hundred thousand distinct CDR3 sequences, with about an eighth observed a single time. Input material: blood. The receptors here all came from a woman aged 40 to 49 with Graves' ophthalmopathy.

This chain connects TRBV9 to TRBJ1-6; D might be TRBD1 (5 bases). The length of the CDR3 is 13 residues. The V and J ends lost 2 bases and 8 bases respectively, with 8 bases between them. Looked up from germline, CDR1 is SGDLS and CDR2 is YYNGEE. This CDR3 reads CASSVGGYSPLHF. In nucleotides, the CDR3 is TGTGCCAGCAGCGTCGGGGGGTATTCACCCCTCCACTTT.

In this sample, this clonotype turned up a few times. The J gene is TRBJ2-1, the V gene TRBV7-2; 8 bases are a match to TRBD1. Germline CDR1 is SGHTA and CDR2 is FQGNSA. V trimming: 5 bases; J trimming: 6 bases; junction bases outside the gene matches: 12. CDR3 length: 16 amino acids. This CDR3 reads CASSLRTGSLFNEQFF. As DNA, the CDR3 is TGTGCCAGCAGCCTGCGGACAGGGTCTTTATTCAATGAGCAGTTCTTC. The whole variable domain, remainder taken from reference TRBV7-2 and TRBJ2-1, is GAGVSQSPSNKVTEKGKDVELRCDPISGHTALYWYRQSLGQGLEFLIYFQGNSAPDKSGLPSDRFSAERTGGSVSTLTIQRTQQEDSAVYLCASSLRTGSLFNEQFFGPGTRLTVL.

The sample holds a few counts of this clonotype. V and J are TRBV20-1 and TRBJ2-4, with TRBD1 matching 7 bases. This CDR3 contains 16 residues. The junction had 6 bases not matched to a gene; V was cut back by 0 bases and J by 1 base. Germline V gene data show CDR1 as DFQATT and CDR2 as SNEGSKA (reference sequence). CDR3: CSARDKTGWAKNIQYF. The CDR3 nucleotides are TGCAGTGCTAGAGATAAGACAGGGTGGGCCAAAAACATTCAGTACTTC.

This clonotype was observed many times. The rearrangement links TRBV7-9 to TRBJ2-2; D gene unclear. CDR1 is SEHNR, CDR2 FQNEAQ, per germline (reference sequence). V gave up 0 bases and J gave up 5 bases, with 7 bases separating them. This CDR3 spans 14 amino acids. The CDR3 region has the DNA TGTGCCAGCAGCTTAGCCCCCCAAACCGGGGAGCTGTTTTTT. Amino acid sequence: CASSLAPQTGELFF.

V gene TRBV6-1 combines with J gene TRBJ2-1, with 9 nucleotides matching TRBD1. From germline, CDR1 is MNHNS and CDR2 SASEGT. V shed 6 bases, J shed 5 bases, and the junction held 11 bases outside the gene matches. This CDR3 region has 16 residues. In DNA, the CDR3 is TGTGCCAGCAGCCTTCCCGCGACAGGGGGTCACAATGAGCAGTTCTTC. It specifies CASSLPATGGHNEQFF.

This chain links TRBV18 with TRBJ2-4; unclear D gene. Looked up from germline, CDR1 is KGHSH and CDR2 is LQKENI. Trimming shortened V by 4 bases and J by 0 bases, and 16 bases separated the two germline ends. The CDR3 totals 17 residues. CDR3: CASSHAPERPAKNIQYF. As DNA, the CDR3 is TGTGCCAGCTCACATGCTCCTGAACGACCAGCCAAAAACATTCAGTACTTC.

This clonotype was found a few times. V gene TRBV7-9 combines with J gene TRBJ2-3, with TRBD2 identical over 8 bases. The CDR3 contains 17 residues. Per the germline V gene, CDR1 is SEHNR and CDR2 is FQNEAQ (reference sequence). With V trimmed by 5 bases and J by 3 bases, 13 bases remained unmatched. The CDR3 DNA sequence: TGTGCCAGCAGCCCAAGCCGGGGCGGACTAGCAACAGATACGCAGTATTTT. Translation: CASSPSRGGLATDTQYF.

A few counts support this clonotype. The V gene is TRBV6-1, the J gene TRBJ2-3; D possibly uses TRBD1 or TRBD2 (7 bases each). The CDR3 runs 15 residues. The V end lost 6 bases, the J end lost 3 bases, and 16 bases lay between the germline ends. The V gene's germline CDR1 is MNHNS and CDR2 SASEGT. CDR3 DNA: TGTGCCAGCAGCTCCCTCAGGGGGGGTACAGATACGCAGTATTTT. This translates into CASSSLRGGTDTQYF.